This T cell receptor beta chain was retrieved from a study of CD8 T cells in ankylosing spondylitis. Making use of molecular barcodes, quantitative 5'-RACE generated TCR beta libraries. TCRdb redid the calling of the 5' RACE reads with MiXCR, one entry per CDR3 protein. The repertoire includes 200,000 to 250,000 distinct CDR3 sequences, approximately 30% of them detected once, and approximately 4.6% sits in the top ten. V was cut by 4 bases and J by 4 bases, with 12 bases left in between. The CDR3 length is 13 residues. Germline lookup yields CDR1 DFQATT and CDR2 SNEGSKA (reference sequence). This clonotype has more than one count but fewer than ten.

The clonotype comes from a male donor with ankylosing spondylitis or in good health (not recorded which). What was sequenced was blood, either unsorted or a sorted T cell fraction (not recorded which). The rearrangement uses TRBV20-1 and TRBJ2-3; no definite D call. CDR3 sequence reads: CSATPGVADTQYF. The DNA of the CDR3 is TGCAGTGCTACCCCCGGTGTTGCAGATACGCAGTATTTT.